The 12 T cell receptor beta chains reported below all come from one sample, sequenced in a study of shared clonotypes between healthy human individuals. Sequenced by immunoSEQ multiplex PCR; TCRdb stores in-frame clones only, minus some. This sample carries roughly 1,000,000 clones, about 80% of them seen once, and the ten largest clones take 0.4% to 0.55%. What was sequenced was memory CD4+ T cells from PBMCs. Stated subset: CD45RA-negative fraction. These receptors came from a man younger than 35 in good health. Some clones in this sample may be carry-over from other donors' samples.

Details on this clone: Other DNA sequences in the same sample also yield this CDR3. The rearrangement links TRBV7-3 to TRBJ2-7; no reliable D call. The CDR3 has 14 residues. V was cut by 1 base and J by 2 bases, with 9 bases left in between. CDR1 SGHTA and CDR2 FQGTGA come from the germline V gene. CDR3 nucleotides: TGTGCCAGCAGCTTAAGTCCGGGCCCCTACGAGCAGTACTTC. Its translation: CASSLSPGPYEQYF.

V is TRBV11-2 and J is TRBJ2-3; unclear D gene. V was shortened by 2 bases and J by 4 bases, with 7 bases between the two germline ends. The CDR3 is made up of 13 amino acids. Germline V gene lookup returns CDR1 SGHAT and CDR2 FQNNGV. The CDR3, as DNA: TGTGCCAGCAGCTTACCGTCCGCAGATACGCAGTATTTT. Its translation is CASSLPSADTQYF.

This chain joins TRBV7-3 and TRBJ2-3, with 8 bases identical to TRBD2. The CDR3 has 15 residues. The junction had 4 bases not matched to a gene; V was cut back by 5 bases and J by 0 bases. From germline, CDR1 is SGHTA and CDR2 FQGTGA. The CDR3 sequence: CASSPGGGSTDTQYF. The CDR3 DNA is TGTGCCAGCAGCCCCGGCGGGGGGAGCACAGATACGCAGTATTTT.

This clone was detected once. The chain combines TRBV7-6 with TRBJ2-1, with TRBD2 matching over 15 bases. CDR1 and CDR2 from the germline V gene are SGHVS and FNYEAQ. The CDR3 sequence is 18 residues long. J gave up 7 bases and V 0 bases, and 7 bases lay outside the gene matches. CDR3 loop: CASSLAGGLAGGPNEQFF. The CDR3 DNA follows: TGTGCCAGCAGCTTAGCCGGAGGACTAGCGGGAGGGCCTAATGAGCAGTTCTTC.

V is TRBV19 and J is TRBJ1-5; D ambiguous. Germline CDR1 and CDR2: LNHDA and SQIVND (reference sequence). The V end lost 5 bases, the J end lost 9 bases, and 17 bases lay between the germline ends. The CDR3 runs 14 residues. The CDR3 loop is CASSGTLVDGPQHF. The CDR3 DNA sequence: TGTGCCAGTAGTGGCACCTTGGTTGACGGGCCCCAGCATTTT.

The chain couples TRBV2 to TRBJ2-2, with a weak D call TRBD2 (6 bases). The CDR3 has 15 residues. Trimming took 6 bases from V and 7 from J, leaving 18 bases between them. Germline CDR1 is SNHLY and CDR2 is FYNNEI. As DNA, the CDR3 is TGTGCCAGCAGAAGTTCGGGAGTCTTCATCGGGGAGCTGTTTTTT. It codes for CASRSSGVFIGELFF.

The chain is built from TRBV5-4 and TRBJ2-7; a weak D match, TRBD1 (6 bases). This CDR3 has 17 residues. The ends were cut back, 3 bases at V and 0 bases at J, with 19 bases in the middle. Germline V gene lookup returns CDR1 SGHNT and CDR2 YYREEE (reference sequence). The CDR3 reads CASSYLGLTGLSYEQYF. The CDR3 DNA sequence: TGTGCCAGCAGCTACCTGGGTCTCACAGGGCTCTCCTACGAGCAGTACTTC.

This clone occurred a few times. V gene TRBV5-1 combines with J gene TRBJ1-5, with unresolved D. Germline V CDR1 and CDR2: SGHRS, YFSETQ. CDR3 length equals 10 residues. Trimming pared 9 bases from V and 4 bases from J, leaving 5 bases between. In DNA form, the CDR3 reads TGCGCCACCATAAATCAGCCCCAGCATTTT. This sequence encodes CATINQPQHF.

The genes are TRBV18 and TRBJ2-5; no definite D call. V was shortened by 5 bases and J by 2 bases, with 9 bases between the two germline ends. In germline, CDR1 is KGHSH, CDR2 LQKENI. This CDR3 has 13 residues. The CDR3 here is CASSIGNQETQYF. CDR3 in DNA: TGTGCCAGCTCAATAGGGAATCAAGAGACCCAGTACTTC.

The chain joins TRBV7-2 to TRBJ1-5; D unresolved. This CDR3 is built from 15 residues. Germline assignment: CDR1 SGHTA and CDR2 FQGNSA. The V and J ends lost 2 bases and 5 bases respectively, with 13 bases between them. The CDR3 region is CASSLYSGGDQPQHF. The CDR3 nucleotides are TGTGCCAGCAGCTTATATTCCGGTGGGGATCAGCCCCAGCATTTT.

Turning to this clone: It may be a read error: a sequence one base away is much more abundant. The V call is TRBV7-2, the J call TRBJ2-3; D possibly corresponds to TRBD2 (6 bases). V lost 1 base to trimming and J lost 4 bases, with 9 bases between them. The CDR3 totals 14 residues. The germline V gene has CDR1 SGHTA and CDR2 FQGNSA. CDR3 region: CASSLGVAADTQYF. The CDR3 DNA follows: TGTGCCAGCAGCTTAGGGGTAGCGGCAGATACGCAGTATTTT.

This chain uses TRBV28 with TRBJ2-3; no firm D call. CDR3 length: 14 amino acids. V was clipped by 4 bases and J by 4 bases, with 12 bases between them. Germline V gives CDR1 MDHEN, CDR2 SYDVKM. The CDR3: CASSSPGFADTQYF. The CDR3 DNA follows: TGTGCCAGCAGTTCACCGGGTTTCGCAGATACGCAGTATTTT.